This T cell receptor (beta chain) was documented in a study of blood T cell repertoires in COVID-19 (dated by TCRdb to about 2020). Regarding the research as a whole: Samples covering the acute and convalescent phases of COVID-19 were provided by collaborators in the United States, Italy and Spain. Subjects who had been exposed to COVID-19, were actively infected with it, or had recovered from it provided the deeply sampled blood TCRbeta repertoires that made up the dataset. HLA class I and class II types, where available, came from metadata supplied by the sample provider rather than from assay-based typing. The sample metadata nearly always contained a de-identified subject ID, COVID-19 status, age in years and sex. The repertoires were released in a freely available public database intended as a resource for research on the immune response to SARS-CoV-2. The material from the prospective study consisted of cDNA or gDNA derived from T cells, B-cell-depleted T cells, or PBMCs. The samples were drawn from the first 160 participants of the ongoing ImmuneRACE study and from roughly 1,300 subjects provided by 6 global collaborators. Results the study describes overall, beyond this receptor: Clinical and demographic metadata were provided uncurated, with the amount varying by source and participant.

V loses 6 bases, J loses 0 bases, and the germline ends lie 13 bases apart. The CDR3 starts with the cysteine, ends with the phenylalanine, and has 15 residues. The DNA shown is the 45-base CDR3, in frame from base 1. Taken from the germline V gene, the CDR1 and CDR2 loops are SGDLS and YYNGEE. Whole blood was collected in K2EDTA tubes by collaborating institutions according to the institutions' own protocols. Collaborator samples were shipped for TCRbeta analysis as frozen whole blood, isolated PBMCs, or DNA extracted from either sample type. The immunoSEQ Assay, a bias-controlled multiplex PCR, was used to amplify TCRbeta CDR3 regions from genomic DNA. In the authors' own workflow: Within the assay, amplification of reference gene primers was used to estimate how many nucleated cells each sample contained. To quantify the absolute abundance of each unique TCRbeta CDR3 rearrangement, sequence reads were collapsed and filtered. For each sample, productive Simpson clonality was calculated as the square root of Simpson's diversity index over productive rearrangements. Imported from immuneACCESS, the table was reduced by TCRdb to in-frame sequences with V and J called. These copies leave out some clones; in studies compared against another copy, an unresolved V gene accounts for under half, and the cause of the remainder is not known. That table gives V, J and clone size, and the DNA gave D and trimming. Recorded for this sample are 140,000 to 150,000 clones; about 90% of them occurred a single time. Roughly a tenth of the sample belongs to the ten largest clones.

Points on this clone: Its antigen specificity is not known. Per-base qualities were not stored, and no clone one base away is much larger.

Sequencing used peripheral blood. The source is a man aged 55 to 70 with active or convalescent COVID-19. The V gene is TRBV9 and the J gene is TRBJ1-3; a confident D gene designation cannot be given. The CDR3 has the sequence CASTRSENSGNTIYF. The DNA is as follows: TGTGCCAGCACTAGATCTGAAAACTCTGGAAACACCATATATTTT.